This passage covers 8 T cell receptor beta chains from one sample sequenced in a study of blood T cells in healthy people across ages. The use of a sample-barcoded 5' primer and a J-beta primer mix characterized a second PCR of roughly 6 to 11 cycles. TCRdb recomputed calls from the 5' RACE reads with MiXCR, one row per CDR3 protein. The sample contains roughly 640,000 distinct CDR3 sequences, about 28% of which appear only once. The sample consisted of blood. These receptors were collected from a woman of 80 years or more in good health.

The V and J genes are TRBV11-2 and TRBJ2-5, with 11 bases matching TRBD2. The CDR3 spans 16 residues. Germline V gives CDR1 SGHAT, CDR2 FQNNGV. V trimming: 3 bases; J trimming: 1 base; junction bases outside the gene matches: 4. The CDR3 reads CASSFSLAGGQETQYF. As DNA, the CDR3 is TGTGCCAGCAGCTTTAGCCTAGCGGGGGGCCAAGAGACCCAGTACTTC.

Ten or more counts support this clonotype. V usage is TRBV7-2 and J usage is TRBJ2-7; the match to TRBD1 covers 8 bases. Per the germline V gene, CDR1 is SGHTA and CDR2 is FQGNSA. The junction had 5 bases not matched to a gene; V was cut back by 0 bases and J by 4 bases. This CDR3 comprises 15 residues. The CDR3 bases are TGTGCCAGCAGCTTAGCCTCGCAGGGGGCATACGAGCAGTACTTC. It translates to CASSLASQGAYEQYF.

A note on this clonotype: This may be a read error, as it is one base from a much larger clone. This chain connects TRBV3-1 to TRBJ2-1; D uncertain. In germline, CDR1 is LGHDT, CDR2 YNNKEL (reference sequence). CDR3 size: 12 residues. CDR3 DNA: TGTGCCAGCAGCCAATTACGGAATGGGCAGTTCTTC. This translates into CASSQLRNGQFF.

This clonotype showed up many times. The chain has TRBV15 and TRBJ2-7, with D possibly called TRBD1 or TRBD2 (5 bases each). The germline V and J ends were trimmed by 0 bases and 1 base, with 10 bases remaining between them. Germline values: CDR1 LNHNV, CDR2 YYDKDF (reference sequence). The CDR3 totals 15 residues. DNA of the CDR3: TGTGCCACCAGCAGAGATACTGGGGGTTCCTACGAGCAGTACTTC. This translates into CATSRDTGGSYEQYF.

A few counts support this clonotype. Written as DNA, the CDR3 is TGTGCCAGCAGCCGTTTATTGGCCGGGAACACTGAAGCTTTCTTT. Its translation: CASSRLLAGNTEAFF. The V call is TRBV7-3, the J call TRBJ1-1, with D unresolved. V was shortened by 5 bases and J by 1 base, with 14 bases between the two germline ends. The CDR3 extends over 15 amino acids. Looked up from germline, CDR1 is SGHTA and CDR2 is FQGTGA. Full variable domain (remainder filled in from reference TRBV7-3 and TRBJ1-1): GAGVSQTPSNKVTEKGKYVELRCDPISGHTALYWYRQSLGQGPEFLIYFQGTGAADDSGLPNDRFFAVRPEGSVSTLKIQRTERGDSAVYLCASSRLLAGNTEAFFGQGTRLTVV.

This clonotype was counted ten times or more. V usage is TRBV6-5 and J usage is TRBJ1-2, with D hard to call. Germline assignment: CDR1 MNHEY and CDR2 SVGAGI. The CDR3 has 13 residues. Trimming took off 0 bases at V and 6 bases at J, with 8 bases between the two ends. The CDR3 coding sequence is TGTGCCAGCAGTTACTCGCGCGTAAATGGCTACACCTTC. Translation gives CASSYSRVNGYTF.

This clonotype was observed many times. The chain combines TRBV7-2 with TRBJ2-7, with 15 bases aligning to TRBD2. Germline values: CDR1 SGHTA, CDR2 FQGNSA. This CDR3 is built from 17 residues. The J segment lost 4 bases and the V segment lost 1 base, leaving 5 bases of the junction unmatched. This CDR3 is CASSLVGTSGGKYEQYF. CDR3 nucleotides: TGTGCCAGCAGCTTAGTAGGGACTAGCGGGGGGAAATACGAGCAGTACTTC.

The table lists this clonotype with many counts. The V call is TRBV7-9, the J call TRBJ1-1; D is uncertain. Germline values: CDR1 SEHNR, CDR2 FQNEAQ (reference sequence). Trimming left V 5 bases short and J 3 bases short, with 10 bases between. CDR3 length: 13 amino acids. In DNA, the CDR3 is TGTGCCAGCAGCCCAGACACCTACACTGAAGCTTTCTTT. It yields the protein CASSPDTYTEAFF.